This entry is about one T cell receptor (beta chain). Authors' processing steps: Reference gene primer amplification yielded estimated nucleated cell counts. Assay used: immunoSEQ multiplex PCR; TCRdb lists only in-frame clones, some missing. V, J and clone size are those of that table, while D and trimming were read from the DNA. Among some 180,000 clones listed, 90% were seen once. Trimming stripped 1 base from V and 4 bases from J, with 17 bases between. The CDR3 totals 16 residues. Germline assignment: CDR1 SGHDT and CDR2 YYEEEE. This specimen belongs to a study of blood T cell repertoires in COVID-19.

The specimen sequenced was peripheral blood. This chain uses TRBV5-6 with TRBJ1-1, with D possibly matching TRBD1 (6 bases). The sequence was collected from a man aged 50 to 59 with acute or convalescent COVID-19. CDR3 loop: CASSLRAALGGTEAFF. Here the CDR3 DNA reads TGTGCCAGCAGCTTGCGGGCGGCCCTAGGGGGCACTGAAGCTTTCTTT.